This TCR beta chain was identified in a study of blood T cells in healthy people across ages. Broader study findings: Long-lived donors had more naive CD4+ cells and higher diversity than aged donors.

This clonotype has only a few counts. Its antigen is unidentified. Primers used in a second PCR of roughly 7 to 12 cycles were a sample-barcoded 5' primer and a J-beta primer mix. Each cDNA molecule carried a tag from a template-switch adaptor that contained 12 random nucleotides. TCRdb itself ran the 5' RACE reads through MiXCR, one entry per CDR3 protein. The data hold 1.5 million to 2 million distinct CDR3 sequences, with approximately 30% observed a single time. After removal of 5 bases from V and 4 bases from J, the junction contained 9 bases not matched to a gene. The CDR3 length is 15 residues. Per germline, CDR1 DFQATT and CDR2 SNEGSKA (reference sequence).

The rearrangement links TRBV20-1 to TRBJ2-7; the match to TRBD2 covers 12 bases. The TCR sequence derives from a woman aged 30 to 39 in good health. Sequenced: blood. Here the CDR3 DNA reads TGCAGTGCTGTTGGGGGACTAGCGGGTGCTTACGAGCAGTACTTC. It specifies CSAVGGLAGAYEQYF.